The 16 T cell receptor beta chains given below trace back to one sample, sequenced in a study of shared clonotypes between healthy human individuals. Naive-designated CD8 cells lacked CD45RO, were positively enriched for CCR7, and omitted terminally differentiated effector memory CD45RA+ cells. Assay used: immunoSEQ multiplex PCR; TCRdb lists only in-frame clones, some missing. Among about 820,000 clones listed, nearly 95% were seen once. The sequencing input was naive CD8+ T cells sorted from blood. The receptor source for this set is a man between 25 and 39 years old in good health.

The J gene is TRBJ2-2, the V gene TRBV11-2; 10 nucleotides line up with TRBD1. This CDR3 spans 17 amino acids. The trim removed 1 base at V and 6 bases at J, leaving 8 bases unmatched. Germline CDR1 reads SGHAT; CDR2 reads FQNNGV. This CDR3 reads CASSLGQGAPAAGELFF. In DNA form, the CDR3 reads TGTGCCAGCAGCTTAGGACAGGGGGCGCCGGCAGCCGGGGAGCTGTTTTTT.

In its sample, this clone was seen once. The chain is built from TRBV7-9 and TRBJ2-2; TRBD1 matches at 9 bases. CDR1 SEHNR and CDR2 FQNEAQ come from the germline V gene (reference sequence). The junction had 7 bases not matched to a gene; V was cut back by 1 base and J by 4 bases. The CDR3 covers 17 residues. Here the CDR3 DNA reads TGTGCCAGCAGCTTAGTCCCGGGACAGGGATCCACCGGGGAGCTGTTTTTT. Its protein is CASSLVPGQGSTGELFF.

The chain links TRBV2 to TRBJ2-2; 9 positions match TRBD1. The CDR3 has 14 amino acids. V dropped 5 bases and J dropped 5; count of bases not matched to a gene: 3. CDR1 is SNHLY and CDR2 is FYNNEI in the germline V gene. CDR3 DNA sequence: TGTGCCAGCAGTCGACAGGGGGGGACCGGGGAGCTGTTTTTT. The encoded protein is CASSRQGGTGELFF.

The chain recombines TRBV9 with TRBJ2-5; TRBD2 might be the D (5 bases). The CDR3 loop spans 16 amino acids. Germline V gene sequence: CDR1 SGDLS, CDR2 YYNGEE. Deletions cut 3 bases from V and 5 bases from J, with 20 bases between. The CDR3 nucleotides are TGTGCCAGCAGCGCGCAAAGAGGTGGAGGACGGGAGACCCAGTACTTC. It is translated as CASSAQRGGGRETQYF.

The chain couples TRBV7-9 to TRBJ2-5; possibly TRBD1 or TRBD2 for D (5 bases each). The ends were cut back, 8 bases at V and 2 bases at J, with 15 bases in the middle. CDR1 SEHNR and CDR2 FQNEAQ come from the germline V gene (reference sequence). The CDR3 is 14 residues long. The CDR3 DNA follows: TGTGCCAGCTTACCCGGGACCCGGCAAGAGACCCAGTACTTC. Amino acid sequence: CASLPGTRQETQYF.

J is TRBJ1-5 and V is TRBV27; D gene unclear. The length of the CDR3 is 16 residues. V was clipped by 5 bases and J by 5 bases, with 19 bases between them. The germline gives CDR1 MNHEY, CDR2 SMNVEV (reference sequence). CDR3 amino acids: CASSILYREKDQPQHF. DNA of the CDR3: TGTGCCAGCAGTATATTATACCGGGAAAAGGATCAGCCCCAGCATTTT.

The chain couples TRBV10-3 to TRBJ1-2; 9 bases align to TRBD1. The CDR3 spans 14 residues. Germline-derived CDR1 and CDR2 are ENHRY and SYGVKD. With 6 bases clipped from V and 1 base from J, the junction kept 3 bases outside the gene matches. The CDR3 DNA follows: TGTGCCATCAGGGGACAGGGTTATAACTATGGCTACACCTTC. The encoded protein is CAIRGQGYNYGYTF.

CDR3 nucleotide sequence: TGTGCCAGCAGCTTAGGAGGGAGTCCCAACTACGAGCAGTACTTC. It codes for CASSLGGSPNYEQYF. The chain has TRBV7-8 and TRBJ2-7; possible D gene TRBD2, 5 bases. V gave up 1 base and J gave up 3 bases, with 13 bases separating them. The CDR3 has 15 amino acids. Germline-derived CDR1 and CDR2 are SGHVS and FQNEAQ.

This sequence joins TRBV5-1 and TRBJ2-5; D is perhaps TRBD1 (6 bases). Trimming removed 3 bases at V and 0 bases at J, with 12 bases between. The CDR3 contains 15 residues. Germline V lookup: CDR1 SGHRS, CDR2 YFSETQ. CDR3: CASSSRTDHQETQYF. In DNA form, the CDR3 reads TGCGCCAGCAGCTCCCGGACAGACCACCAAGAGACCCAGTACTTC.

The V and J genes are TRBV29-1 and TRBJ2-7, with D possibly being TRBD2 (6 bases). The V end lost 7 bases, the J end lost 2 bases, and 18 bases lay between the germline ends. The CDR3 spans 14 residues. Germline V lookup: CDR1 SQVTM, CDR2 ANQGSEA. Here the CDR3 reads CSATGGIAAYEQYF. CDR3 coding DNA: TGCAGCGCCACCGGGGGAATAGCCGCCTACGAGCAGTACTTC.

The CDR3 sequence is CASSEDTSSYNEQFF. CDR3 coding DNA: TGTGCCAGCAGTGAGGACACGAGCTCCTACAATGAGCAGTTCTTC. The V and J genes are TRBV2 and TRBJ2-1; D possibly corresponds to TRBD1 (5 bases). The germline V gene encodes CDR1 SNHLY and CDR2 FYNNEI. The CDR3 is 15 residues long. V lost 3 bases, J lost 0 bases, and 9 bases lay in between.

The V gene is TRBV27, the J gene TRBJ2-2; possible D gene TRBD2, 6 bases. The CDR3 has 13 residues. Germline V gene data show CDR1 as MNHEY and CDR2 as SMNVEV (reference sequence). Trimming cost V 5 bases and J 6 bases, with 10 bases left between them. In DNA form, the CDR3 reads TGTGCCAGCAGTATAATAGCGGCCGGGGAGCTGTTTTTT. Its translation is CASSIIAAGELFF.

The gene calls are TRBV10-3 and TRBJ2-7, with 15 bases lining up with TRBD2. This CDR3 contains 16 residues. CDR1 and CDR2 from the germline V gene are ENHRY and SYGVKD. V shed 2 bases, J shed 5 bases, and the junction held 4 bases outside the gene matches. Here the CDR3 reads CAISEGTSGRTHEQYF. The CDR3 region has the DNA TGTGCCATCAGTGAGGGGACTAGCGGGAGGACCCACGAGCAGTACTTC.

This chain joins TRBV6-5 and TRBJ1-2; no firm D call. This CDR3 region has 15 residues. Germline CDR1 reads MNHEY; CDR2 reads SVGAGI. Trimming took off 1 base at V and 7 bases at J, with 16 bases between the two ends. The CDR3 protein is CASSYWAADGGGYTF. The CDR3 DNA sequence: TGTGCCAGCAGTTACTGGGCAGCGGATGGTGGTGGCTACACCTTC.

This sequence joins TRBV10-3 and TRBJ1-2, with unresolved D. V was cut by 8 bases and J by 0 bases, with 10 bases left in between. The germline V gene encodes CDR1 ENHRY and CDR2 SYGVKD. The length of the CDR3 is 13 residues. The CDR3 coding sequence is TGTGCCATCTTACAAGAAACTAACTATGGCTACACCTTC. As protein: CAILQETNYGYTF.

The genes are TRBV7-8 and TRBJ2-7; TRBD2 matches 7 bases. This CDR3 is built from 14 residues. Trimming cost V 0 bases and J 5 bases; bases outside gene matches: 4. Germline V CDR1 and CDR2: SGHVS, FQNEAQ. For the CDR3, the DNA is TGTGCCAGCAGCTTAGCGGGAGGGTTAGACGAGCAGTACTTC. This gives the protein CASSLAGGLDEQYF.